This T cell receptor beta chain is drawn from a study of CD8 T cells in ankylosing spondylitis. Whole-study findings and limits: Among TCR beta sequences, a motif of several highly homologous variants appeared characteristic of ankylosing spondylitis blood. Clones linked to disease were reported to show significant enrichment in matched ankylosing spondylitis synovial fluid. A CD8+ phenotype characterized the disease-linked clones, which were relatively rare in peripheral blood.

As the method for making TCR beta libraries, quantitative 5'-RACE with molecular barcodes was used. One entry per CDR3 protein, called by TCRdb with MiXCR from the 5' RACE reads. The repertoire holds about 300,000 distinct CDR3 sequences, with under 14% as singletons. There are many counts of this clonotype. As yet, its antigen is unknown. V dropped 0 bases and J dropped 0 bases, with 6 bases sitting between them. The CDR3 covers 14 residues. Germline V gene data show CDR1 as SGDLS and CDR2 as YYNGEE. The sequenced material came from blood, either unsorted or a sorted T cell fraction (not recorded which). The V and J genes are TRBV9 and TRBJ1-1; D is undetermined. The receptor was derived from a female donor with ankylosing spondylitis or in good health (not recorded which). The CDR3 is CASSVDLMNTEAFF. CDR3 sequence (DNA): TGTGCCAGCAGCGTAGATTTGATGAACACTGAAGCTTTCTTT.